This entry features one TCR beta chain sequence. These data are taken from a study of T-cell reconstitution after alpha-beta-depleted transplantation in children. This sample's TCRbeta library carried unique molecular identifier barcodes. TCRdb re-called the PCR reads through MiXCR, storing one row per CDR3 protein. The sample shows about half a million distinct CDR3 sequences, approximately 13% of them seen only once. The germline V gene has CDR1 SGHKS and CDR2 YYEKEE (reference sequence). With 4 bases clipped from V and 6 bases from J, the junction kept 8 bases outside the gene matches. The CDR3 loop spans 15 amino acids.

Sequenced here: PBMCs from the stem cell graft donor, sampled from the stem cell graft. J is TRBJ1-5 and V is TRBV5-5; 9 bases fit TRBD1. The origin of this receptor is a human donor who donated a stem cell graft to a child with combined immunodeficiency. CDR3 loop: CASSNTGGGSQPQHF. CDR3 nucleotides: TGTGCCAGCAGCAATACAGGGGGCGGGAGTCAGCCCCAGCATTTT.